What follows are 23 T cell receptor beta chains derived from one specimen sequenced in a study of shared clonotypes between healthy human individuals. The assay was immunoSEQ multiplex PCR, and TCRdb's table has in-frame clones only and misses some. The sample records 600,000 to 800,000 clones, approximately 72% being singletons. What was sequenced was memory CD4+ T cells sorted from blood. Subset indicated: CD45RA-negative fraction. The receptor set was obtained from a young woman in good health.

V is TRBV6-5 and J is TRBJ1-3; no clear D gene. Germline CDR1 MNHEY, CDR2 SVGAGI. V was pared by 2 bases and J by 1 base, with 6 bases between. The CDR3 has 14 amino acids. The CDR3 here is CASSYAGSGNTIYF. The CDR3 coding sequence is TGTGCCAGCAGTTACGCGGGTTCTGGAAACACCATATATTTT.

V and J are TRBV19 and TRBJ2-6, with 9 bases aligning to TRBD1. There are 14 residues in the CDR3. The J segment lost 3 bases and the V segment lost 6 bases, leaving 0 bases of the junction unmatched. Germline V gives CDR1 LNHDA, CDR2 SQIVND (reference sequence). The CDR3 DNA is TGTGCCAGTAGGGACAGGGGTGGGGCCAACGTCCTGACTTTC. Its translation is CASRDRGGANVLTF.

The chain carries TRBV29-1 and TRBJ2-7; D is ambiguous. V lost 6 bases and J lost 2, with 14 bases in between. Germline V gene sequence: CDR1 SQVTM, CDR2 ANQGSEA. This CDR3 has 13 amino acids. For the CDR3, the DNA is TGCAGCGTCCAACGGCAGAGTGCCTACGAGCAGTACTTC. This encodes CSVQRQSAYEQYF.

This sequence joins TRBV19 and TRBJ1-6; D gene ambiguous. This CDR3 has 15 amino acids. V lost 4 bases to trimming and J lost 9 bases, with 16 bases between them. The germline V gene encodes CDR1 LNHDA and CDR2 SQIVND (reference sequence). The CDR3: CASSKGTSGFSPLHF. CDR3 DNA: TGTGCCAGTAGTAAGGGCACCTCGGGTTTTTCACCCCTCCACTTT.

The chain employs TRBV28 and TRBJ2-7; TRBD1 agrees at 9 bases. V shed 4 bases and J 6 bases; nucleotides not matched to a gene: 7. CDR1 and CDR2 (germline): MDHEN, SYDVKM. The CDR3 is made up of 14 amino acids. The CDR3 region is CASSSTGGIFEQYF. DNA of the CDR3: TGTGCCAGCAGTTCGACAGGGGGTATTTTCGAGCAGTACTTC.

This clone was counted once. The rearrangement joins TRBV7-6 to TRBJ1-2, with D unclear. Germline loops: CDR1 SGHVS, CDR2 FNYEAQ. The ends were cut back, 5 bases at V and 4 bases at J, with 11 bases in the middle. This CDR3 contains 13 residues. The CDR3 DNA follows: TGTGCCAGCAGCCCCCGCGGCAGCTATGGCTACACCTTC. It translates to CASSPRGSYGYTF.

The DNA for the CDR3 is TGTGCCAGCTCACTGCAGCCTCAGAGGAGCAATCAGCCCCAGCATTTT. This sequence encodes CASSLQPQRSNQPQHF. The gene calls are TRBV18 and TRBJ1-5, with D hard to call. In germline, CDR1 is KGHSH, CDR2 LQKENI. The length of the CDR3 is 16 residues. V lost 4 bases, J lost 1 base, and 14 bases lay in between.

The chain employs TRBV29-1 and TRBJ2-5, with TRBD2 matching over 9 bases. The J call could be wrong; TRBJ2-7 is a better fit for the DNA end. The length of the CDR3 is 15 residues. Germline V CDR1 and CDR2: SQVTM, ANQGSEA. CDR3 in amino acids: CSVEDTSGYSYEQYF. DNA for the CDR3: TGCAGCGTTGAAGACACTAGCGGGTACTCCTACGAGCAGTACTTC.

This clone was observed a single time. V and J are TRBV10-3 and TRBJ1-1; TRBD1 matches at 11 bases. The CDR3 sequence is 14 residues long. The V gene end was trimmed by 7 bases and the J gene end by 3 bases; junction bases not matched to a gene: 4. Germline CDR1 ENHRY, CDR2 SYGVKD. The CDR3 here is CAITKGQGDTEAFF. CDR3 DNA: TGTGCCATCACCAAGGGACAGGGGGACACTGAAGCTTTCTTT.

CDR3 sequence: CASSGTSREQYF. The CDR3 nucleotides read TGTGCCAGCAGCGGGACTAGTCGGGAGCAGTACTTC. The chain uses TRBV2 and TRBJ2-7, with 8 bases that match TRBD2. Trimming removed 6 bases from V and 7 bases from J; junction bases left unmatched: 5. The CDR3 loop spans 12 amino acids. CDR1 and CDR2 from the germline V gene are SNHLY and FYNNEI.

This clone came up a few times. The chain links TRBV30 to TRBJ1-4; TRBD1 agrees at 7 bases. The CDR3 has 15 amino acids. Germline values: CDR1 GTSNPN, CDR2 SVGIG (reference sequence). The junction had 5 bases not matched to a gene; V was cut back by 4 bases and J by 0 bases. CDR3 sequence: CAWKRTGPTNEKLFF. The CDR3 DNA sequence: TGTGCCTGGAAAAGGACAGGTCCAACTAATGAAAAACTGTTTTTT.

The gene calls are TRBV19 and TRBJ1-3; maybe TRBD1 (6 bases). CDR3 length: 16 amino acids. Germline CDR1 LNHDA, CDR2 SQIVND (reference sequence). V lost 4 bases, J lost 0 bases, and 13 bases lay in between. The CDR3 is CASSTGHPSSGNTIYF. The CDR3 DNA reads TGTGCCAGTAGTACGGGACACCCGAGCTCTGGAAACACCATATATTTT.

The DNA of the CDR3 is TGTGCCAGCAGCTTAGATCCCTCTGGGGCCAACGTCCTGACTTTC. It translates to CASSLDPSGANVLTF. The genes are TRBV11-2 and TRBJ2-6; no clear D. V was pared by 0 bases and J by 0 bases, with 3 bases between. The CDR3 runs to 15 residues. Germline CDR1 is SGHAT and CDR2 is FQNNGV.

This clone turned up a few times. The CDR3 DNA sequence: TGCGCCAGCAGCAGGGGGACCACTGAAGCTTTCTTT. Translation gives CASSRGTTEAFF. The chain recombines TRBV5-1 with TRBJ1-1, with TRBD1 as a possible D gene (6 bases). Germline values: CDR1 SGHRS, CDR2 YFSETQ. With 4 bases removed from V and 4 bases from J, the gap between germline ends came to 8 bases. The CDR3 contains 12 residues. Combining the CDR3 with reference TRBV5-1 and TRBJ1-1 gives the whole variable domain KAGVTQTPRYLIKTRGQQVTLSCSPISGHRSVSWYQQTPGQGLQFLFEYFSETQRNKGNFPGRFSGRQFSNSRSEMNVSTLELGDSALYLCASSRGTTEAFFGQGTRLTVV.

This chain links TRBV14 with TRBJ1-2; D may be TRBD1 (6 bases). Germline V gene sequence: CDR1 SGHDN, CDR2 FVKESK. V lost 0 bases, J lost 8 bases, and 16 bases lay in between. The CDR3 sequence is 15 residues long. The CDR3 DNA reads as TGTGCCAGCAGCCAAGATTATCGGGGGCGCGAAGGCTACACCTTC. It is translated as CASSQDYRGREGYTF.

The CDR3 region has the DNA TGTGCCTGGAGTGTATCAAGACGGAACCCTGGAAACACCATATATTTT. It specifies CAWSVSRRNPGNTIYF. The V gene is TRBV30, the J gene TRBJ1-3; D ambiguous. Germline CDR1 is GTSNPN and CDR2 is SVGIG (reference sequence). This CDR3 has 16 amino acids. Between the trimmed V and J ends, which lost 0 bases and 2 bases, there was a span of 14 bases.

The chain links TRBV2 to TRBJ2-7, with TRBD2 identical over 8 bases. V was clipped by 3 bases and J by 5 bases; unmatched bases: 6. This CDR3 comprises 14 residues. Germline loops: CDR1 SNHLY, CDR2 FYNNEI. The CDR3 loop is CASSELAGVNEQYF. CDR3 DNA: TGTGCCAGCAGTGAGCTAGCGGGCGTTAACGAGCAGTACTTC.

The rearrangement uses TRBV5-1 and TRBJ2-2; 9 bases are a match to TRBD1. The CDR3 has 14 amino acids. The germline V gene encodes CDR1 SGHRS and CDR2 YFSETQ. Trimming took 7 bases from V and 7 from J; bases not matched to a gene: 8. The CDR3 sequence: CASETGGEHGELFF. CDR3 sequence (DNA): TGCGCCAGCGAAACAGGGGGCGAGCACGGGGAGCTGTTTTTT.

The chain carries TRBV7-9 and TRBJ1-1; 7 nucleotides agree with TRBD1. The V segment lost 1 base and the J segment 1 base; nucleotides outside the gene matches: 0. This CDR3 spans 14 amino acids. Per germline, CDR1 SEHNR and CDR2 FQNEAQ (reference sequence). CDR3 in amino acids: CASSLGTGNTEAFF. The DNA for the CDR3 is TGTGCCAGCAGCTTAGGGACAGGGAACACTGAAGCTTTCTTT.

Comments on this clone: At the DNA level, this CDR3 is encoded by other sequences in the same sample as well. This chain connects TRBV6-5 to TRBJ1-5; D might be TRBD1 (5 bases). With 0 bases removed from V and 7 bases from J, the gap between germline ends came to 7 bases. The CDR3 runs 13 residues. Per germline, CDR1 MNHEY and CDR2 SVGAGI. In DNA form, the CDR3 reads TGTGCCAGCAGTTACTCGGGGGACCAGCCCCAGCATTTT. It yields the protein CASSYSGDQPQHF.

This clone appeared a single time. Here the CDR3 DNA reads TGTGCCAGCAGCCCTCGTGGGACTAGCGGGAGGGTGCAGTACTTC. This encodes CASSPRGTSGRVQYF. The rearrangement uses TRBV6-6 and TRBJ2-7; 16 nucleotides agree with TRBD2. The germline gives CDR1 MNHNY, CDR2 SVGAGI (reference sequence). J gave up 9 bases and V 6 bases, and 8 bases lay outside the gene matches. The CDR3 spans 15 residues.

This clone was detected a few times. V and J are TRBV6-4 and TRBJ2-5, with 10 bases matching TRBD2. This CDR3 is built from 15 residues. Germline V gene sequence: CDR1 MRHNA, CDR2 SNTAGT. V dropped 4 bases and J dropped 5; count of bases not matched to a gene: 7. The CDR3 bases are TGTGCCAGCAGTGCTAGCGGGAGTGGTCGGGAGACCCAGTACTTC. This encodes CASSASGSGRETQYF.

CDR3 bases: TGTGCCAGCAGAGCTAGCCCCTCTGGGGCCAACGTCCTGACTTTC. Translation: CASRASPSGANVLTF. The chain employs TRBV7-6 and TRBJ2-6; tentative D call: TRBD2 (5 bases). The CDR3 length is 15 residues. Germline CDR1 and CDR2: SGHVS and FNYEAQ. Trimming removed 6 bases from V and 0 bases from J, with 9 bases in between.